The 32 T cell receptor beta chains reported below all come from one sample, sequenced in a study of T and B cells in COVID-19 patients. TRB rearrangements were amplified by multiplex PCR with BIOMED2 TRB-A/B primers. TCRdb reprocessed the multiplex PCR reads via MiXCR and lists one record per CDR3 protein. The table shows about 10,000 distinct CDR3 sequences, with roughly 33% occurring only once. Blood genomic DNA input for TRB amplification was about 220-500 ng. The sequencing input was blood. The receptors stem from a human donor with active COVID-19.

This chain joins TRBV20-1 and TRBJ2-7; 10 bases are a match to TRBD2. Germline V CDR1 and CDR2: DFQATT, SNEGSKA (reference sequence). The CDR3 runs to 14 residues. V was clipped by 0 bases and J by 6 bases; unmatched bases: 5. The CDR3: CSARDRTSGPEQYF. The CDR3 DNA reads TGCAGTGCTAGAGATAGGACTAGCGGTCCCGAGCAGTACTTC.

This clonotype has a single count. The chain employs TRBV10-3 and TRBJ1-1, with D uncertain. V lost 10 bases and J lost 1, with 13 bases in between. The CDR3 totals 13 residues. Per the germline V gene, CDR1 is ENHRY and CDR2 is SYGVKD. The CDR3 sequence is CATTREGNTEAFF. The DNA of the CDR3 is TGTGCCACCACGAGGGAGGGGAACACTGAAGCTTTCTTT.

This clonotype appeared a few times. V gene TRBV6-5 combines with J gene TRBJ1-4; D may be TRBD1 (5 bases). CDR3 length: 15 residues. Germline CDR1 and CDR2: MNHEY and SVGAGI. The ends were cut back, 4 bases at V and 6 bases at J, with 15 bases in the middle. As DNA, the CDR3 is TGTGCCAGCAGTTTCTCCGGGACTGAGGATGAAAAACTGTTTTTT. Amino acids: CASSFSGTEDEKLFF.

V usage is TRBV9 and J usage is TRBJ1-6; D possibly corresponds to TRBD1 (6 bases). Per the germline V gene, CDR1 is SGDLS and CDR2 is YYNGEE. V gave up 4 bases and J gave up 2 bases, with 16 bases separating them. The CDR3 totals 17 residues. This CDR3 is CASSPTGGQAYNSPLHF. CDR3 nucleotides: TGTGCCAGCAGCCCGACGGGGGGGCAGGCCTATAATTCACCCCTCCACTTT.

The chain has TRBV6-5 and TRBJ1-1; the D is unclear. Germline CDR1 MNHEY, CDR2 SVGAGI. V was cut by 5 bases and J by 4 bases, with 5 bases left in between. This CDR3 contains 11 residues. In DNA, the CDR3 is TGTGCCAGCAGTATAAGCACTGAAGCTTTCTTT. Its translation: CASSISTEAFF.

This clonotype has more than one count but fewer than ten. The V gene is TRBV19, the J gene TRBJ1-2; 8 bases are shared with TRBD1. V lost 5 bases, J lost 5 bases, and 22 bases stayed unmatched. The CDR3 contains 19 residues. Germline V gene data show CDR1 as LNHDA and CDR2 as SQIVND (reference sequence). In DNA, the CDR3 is TGTGCCAGTAGTCCTCGGTCGGACAGGGTAGAATCGGCCGGGTATGGCTACACCTTC. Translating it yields CASSPRSDRVESAGYGYTF.

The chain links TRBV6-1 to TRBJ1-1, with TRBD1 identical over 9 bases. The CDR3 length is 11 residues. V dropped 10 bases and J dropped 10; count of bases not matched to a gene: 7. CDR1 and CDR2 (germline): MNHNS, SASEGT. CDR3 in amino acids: CAIRDRDVAFF. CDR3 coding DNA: TGTGCCATCCGGGACAGGGATGTAGCTTTCTTT.

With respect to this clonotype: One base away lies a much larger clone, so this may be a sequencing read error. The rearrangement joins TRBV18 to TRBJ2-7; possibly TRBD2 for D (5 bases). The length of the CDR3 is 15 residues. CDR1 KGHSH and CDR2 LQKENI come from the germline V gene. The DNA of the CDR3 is TGTGCCGGCTCACCACCCTCACTAGTCGGCTACGAGCAGTACTTC. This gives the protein CAGSPPSLVGYEQYF.

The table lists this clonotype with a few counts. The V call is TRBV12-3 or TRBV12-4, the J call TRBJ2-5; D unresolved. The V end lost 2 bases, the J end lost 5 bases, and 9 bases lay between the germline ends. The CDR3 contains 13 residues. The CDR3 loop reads CASSLSPVETQYF. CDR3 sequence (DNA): TGTGCCAGCAGTTTATCCCCGGTGGAGACCCAGTACTTC.

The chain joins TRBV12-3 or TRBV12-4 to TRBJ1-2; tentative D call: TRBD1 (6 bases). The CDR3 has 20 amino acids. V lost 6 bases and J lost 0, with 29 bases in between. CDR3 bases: TGTGCCAGCAGCCGGACCCGCCGGCAGGGGCGTCCTACAGCTAACTATGGCTACACCTTC. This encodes CASSRTRRQGRPTANYGYTF.

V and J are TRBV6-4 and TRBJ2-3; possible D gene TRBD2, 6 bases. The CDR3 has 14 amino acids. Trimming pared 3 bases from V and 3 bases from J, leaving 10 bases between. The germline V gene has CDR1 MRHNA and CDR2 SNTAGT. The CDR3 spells CASSESSVTDTQYF. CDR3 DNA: TGTGCCAGCAGTGAGTCTAGCGTGACAGATACGCAGTATTTT.

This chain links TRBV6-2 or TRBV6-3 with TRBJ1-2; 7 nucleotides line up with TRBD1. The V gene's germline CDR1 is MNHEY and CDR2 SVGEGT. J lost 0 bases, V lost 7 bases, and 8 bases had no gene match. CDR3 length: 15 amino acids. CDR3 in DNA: TGTGCCAGCAACCTGGGACAGACTACTAACTATGGCTACACCTTC. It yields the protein CASNLGQTTNYGYTF.

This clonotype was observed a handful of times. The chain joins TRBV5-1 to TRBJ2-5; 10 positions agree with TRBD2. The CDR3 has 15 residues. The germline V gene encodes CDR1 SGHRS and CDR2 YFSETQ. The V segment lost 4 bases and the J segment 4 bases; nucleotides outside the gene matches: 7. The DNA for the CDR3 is TGCGCCAGCAGCCCCGGTAGCGGGGGGCGAGAGACCCAGTACTTC. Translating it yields CASSPGSGGRETQYF.

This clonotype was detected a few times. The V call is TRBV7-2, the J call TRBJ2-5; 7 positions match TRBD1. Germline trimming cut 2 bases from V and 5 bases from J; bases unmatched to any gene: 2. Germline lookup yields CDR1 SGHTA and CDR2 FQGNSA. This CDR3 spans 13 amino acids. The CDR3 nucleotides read TGTGCCAGCAGCTTACAGGGGGATGAGACCCAGTACTTC. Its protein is CASSLQGDETQYF.

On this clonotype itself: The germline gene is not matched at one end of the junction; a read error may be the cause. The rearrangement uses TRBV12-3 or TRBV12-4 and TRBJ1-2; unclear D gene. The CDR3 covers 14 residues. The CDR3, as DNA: TGTGCCAGCAGCTTGTCGGGGAGCCGATATGGCTACATCTTC. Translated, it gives CASSLSGSRYGYIF.

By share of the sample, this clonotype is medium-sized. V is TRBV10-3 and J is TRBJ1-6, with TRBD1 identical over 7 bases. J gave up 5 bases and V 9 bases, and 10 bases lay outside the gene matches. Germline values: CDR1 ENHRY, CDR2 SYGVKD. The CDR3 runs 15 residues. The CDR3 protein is CAISRQGRDNSPLHF. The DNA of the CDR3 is TGTGCCATTTCTCGACAGGGTAGGGATAATTCACCCCTCCACTTT.

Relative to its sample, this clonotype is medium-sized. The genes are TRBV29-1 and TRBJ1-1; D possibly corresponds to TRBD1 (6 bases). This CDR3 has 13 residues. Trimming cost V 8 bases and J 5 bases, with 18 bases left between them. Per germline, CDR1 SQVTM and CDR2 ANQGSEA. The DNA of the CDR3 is TGCAGCTGGGCGGGGGGCTGGGAGACTGAAGCTTTCTTT. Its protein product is CSWAGGWETEAFF.

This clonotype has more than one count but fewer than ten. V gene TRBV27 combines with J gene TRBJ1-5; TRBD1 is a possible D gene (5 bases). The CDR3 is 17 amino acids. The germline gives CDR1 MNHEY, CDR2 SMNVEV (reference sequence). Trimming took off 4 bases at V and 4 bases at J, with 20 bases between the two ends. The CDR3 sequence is CASSYTSGGGGNQPQHF. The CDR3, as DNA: TGTGCCAGCAGTTACACTAGCGGGGGTGGGGGGAATCAGCCCCAGCATTTT.

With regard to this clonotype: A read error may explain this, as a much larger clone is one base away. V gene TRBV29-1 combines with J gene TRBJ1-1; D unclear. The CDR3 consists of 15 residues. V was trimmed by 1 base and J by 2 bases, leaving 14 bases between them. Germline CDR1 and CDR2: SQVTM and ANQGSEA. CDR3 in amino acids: CSVEGFTEINTEAFF. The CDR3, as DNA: TGCAGCGTTGAAGGGTTCACAGAGATTAACACTGAAGCTTTCTTT.

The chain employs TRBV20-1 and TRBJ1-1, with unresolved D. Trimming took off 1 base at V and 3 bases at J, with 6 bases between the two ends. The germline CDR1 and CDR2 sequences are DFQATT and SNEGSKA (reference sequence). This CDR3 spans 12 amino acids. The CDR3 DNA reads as TGCAGTGCTAGAGTGGTGGACACTGAAGCTTTCTTT. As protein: CSARVVDTEAFF.

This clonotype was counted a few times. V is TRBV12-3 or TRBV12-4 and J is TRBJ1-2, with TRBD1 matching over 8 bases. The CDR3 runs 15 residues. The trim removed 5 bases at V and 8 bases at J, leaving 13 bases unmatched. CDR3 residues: CASSTPQGAGRGYTF. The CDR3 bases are TGTGCCAGCAGTACCCCCCAGGGGGCCGGCCGGGGCTACACCTTC.

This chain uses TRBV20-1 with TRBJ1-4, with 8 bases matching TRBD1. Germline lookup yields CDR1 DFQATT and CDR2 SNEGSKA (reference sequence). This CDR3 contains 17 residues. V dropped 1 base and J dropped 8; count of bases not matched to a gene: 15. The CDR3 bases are TGCAGTGCTAGAGCGGCGGCAGGGGGCGCGAGTAAAGAAAAACTGTTTTTT. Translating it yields CSARAAAGGASKEKLFF.

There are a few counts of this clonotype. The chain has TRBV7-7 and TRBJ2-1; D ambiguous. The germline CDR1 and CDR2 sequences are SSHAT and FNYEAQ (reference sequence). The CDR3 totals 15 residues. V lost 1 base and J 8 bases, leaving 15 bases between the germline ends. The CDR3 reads CASSLEVRSWHEQFF. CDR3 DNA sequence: TGTGCCAGCAGCTTAGAGGTTAGAAGTTGGCATGAGCAGTTCTTC.

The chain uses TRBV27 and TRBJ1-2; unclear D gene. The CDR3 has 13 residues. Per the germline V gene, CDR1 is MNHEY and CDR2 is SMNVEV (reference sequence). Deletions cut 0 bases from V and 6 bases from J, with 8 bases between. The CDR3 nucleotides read TGTGCCAGCAGTTTATCGAGACGGGATGGCTACACCTTC. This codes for CASSLSRRDGYTF.

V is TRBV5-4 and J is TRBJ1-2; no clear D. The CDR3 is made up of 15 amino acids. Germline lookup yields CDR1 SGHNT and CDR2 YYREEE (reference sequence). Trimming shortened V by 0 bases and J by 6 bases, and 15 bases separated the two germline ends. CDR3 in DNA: TGTGCCAGCAGCTTGGCAGAGGGCTCGGTTAATGGCTACACCTTC. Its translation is CASSLAEGSVNGYTF.

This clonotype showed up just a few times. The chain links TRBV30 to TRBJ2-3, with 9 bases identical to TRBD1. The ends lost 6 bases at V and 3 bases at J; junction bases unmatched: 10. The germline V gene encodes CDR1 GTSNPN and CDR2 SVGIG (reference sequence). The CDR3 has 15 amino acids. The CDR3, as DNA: TGTGCCTGCGAGAAAAACAGGGGGCGGACAGATACGCAGTATTTT. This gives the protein CACEKNRGRTDTQYF.

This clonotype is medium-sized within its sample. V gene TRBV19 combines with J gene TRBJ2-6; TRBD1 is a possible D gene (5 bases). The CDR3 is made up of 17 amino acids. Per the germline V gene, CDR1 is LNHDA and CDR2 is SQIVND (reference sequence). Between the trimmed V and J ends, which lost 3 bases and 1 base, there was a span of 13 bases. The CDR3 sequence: CASSIVQGLSGANVLTF. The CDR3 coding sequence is TGTGCCAGTAGTATTGTCCAGGGTCTTTCTGGGGCCAACGTCCTGACTTTC.

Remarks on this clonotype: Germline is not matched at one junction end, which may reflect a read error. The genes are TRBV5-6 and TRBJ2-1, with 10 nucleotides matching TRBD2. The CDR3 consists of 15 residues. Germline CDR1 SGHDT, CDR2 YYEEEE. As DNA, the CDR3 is TGCGCCAGCAGCTTTAGCGGGGGGTCCTACAATGAGCAGTTCTTC. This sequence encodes CASSFSGGSYNEQFF.

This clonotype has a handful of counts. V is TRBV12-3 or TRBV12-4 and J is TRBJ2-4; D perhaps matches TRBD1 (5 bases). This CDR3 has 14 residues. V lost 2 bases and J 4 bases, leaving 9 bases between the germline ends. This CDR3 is CASSLSAGKNIQYF. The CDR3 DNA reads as TGTGCCAGCAGTTTATCGGCAGGGAAAAACATTCAGTACTTC.

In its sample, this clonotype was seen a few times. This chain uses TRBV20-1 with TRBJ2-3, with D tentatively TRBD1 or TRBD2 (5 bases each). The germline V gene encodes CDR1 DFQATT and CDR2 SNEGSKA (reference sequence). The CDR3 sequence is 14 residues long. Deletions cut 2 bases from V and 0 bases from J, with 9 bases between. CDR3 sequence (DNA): TGCAGTGCTAGACCGGGGCCTAGCACAGATACGCAGTATTTT. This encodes CSARPGPSTDTQYF.

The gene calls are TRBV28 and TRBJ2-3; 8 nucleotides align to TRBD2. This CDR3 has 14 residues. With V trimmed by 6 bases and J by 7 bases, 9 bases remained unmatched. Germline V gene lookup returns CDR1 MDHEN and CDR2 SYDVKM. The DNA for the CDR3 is TGTGCCAGCAGATCGGGGGGGGCGGTTAATACGCAGTATTTT. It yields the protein CASRSGGAVNTQYF.

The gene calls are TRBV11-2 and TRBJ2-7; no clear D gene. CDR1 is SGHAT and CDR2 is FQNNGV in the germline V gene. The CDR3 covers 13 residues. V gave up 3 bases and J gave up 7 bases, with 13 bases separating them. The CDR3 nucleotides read TGTGCCAGCAGCTTCGAACTTTACAGAGAGCAGTACTTC. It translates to CASSFELYREQYF.